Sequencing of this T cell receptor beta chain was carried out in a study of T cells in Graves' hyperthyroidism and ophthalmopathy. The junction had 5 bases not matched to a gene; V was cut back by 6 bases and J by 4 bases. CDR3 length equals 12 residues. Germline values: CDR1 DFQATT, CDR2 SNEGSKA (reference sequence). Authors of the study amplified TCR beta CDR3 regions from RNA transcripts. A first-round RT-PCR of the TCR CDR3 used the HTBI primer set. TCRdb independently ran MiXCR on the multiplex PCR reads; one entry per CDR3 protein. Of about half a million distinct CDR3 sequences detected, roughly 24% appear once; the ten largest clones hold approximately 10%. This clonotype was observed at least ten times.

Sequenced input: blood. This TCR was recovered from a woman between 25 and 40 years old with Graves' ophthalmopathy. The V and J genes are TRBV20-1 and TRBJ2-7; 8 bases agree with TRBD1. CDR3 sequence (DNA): TGCAGTGCCCTCCGACAGGGGTACGAGCAGTACTTC. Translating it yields CSALRQGYEQYF.